These T cell receptor beta chains were read from a single sample in a study of T cells after yellow fever vaccination. TCRdb passed the 5' RACE reads through MiXCR, listing each CDR3 protein once. The sample yields about 53,000 distinct CDR3 sequences, more than 5.5% seen once. The starting material was CD8+ T cells sorted from PBMCs, obtained on the day of the first yellow fever vaccination. The receptors come from a man younger than 30 who received the YFV17D yellow fever vaccine. CDR3s include the opening cysteine and the closing phenylalanine or tryptophan. Fields, in order: clone size, V gene, J gene, D gene, CDR3 DNA, CDR3 protein. D genes are given only for firm matches. Size is omitted from some rows. Given values are once, few, many or a class for expanded clones.

>few|TRBV4-1|TRBJ1-5|.
TGCGCCAGCAGCCAAGCCCCAGGGGGCAATCAGCCCCAGCATTTT
CASSQAPGGNQPQHF
>.|TRBV12-3/TRBV12-4|TRBJ1-5|.
TGTGCCAGCAGCCCTGGACTCCAGCCCCAGCATTTT
CASSPGLQPQHF
>few|TRBV4-1|TRBJ2-7|.
TGCGCCAGCAGCCGGTCAGGTAACGAGCAGTACTTC
CASSRSGNEQYF
>many|TRBV4-2|TRBJ2-1|TRBD2
TGTGCCAGCAGCCAAGAAGGACTAGCGGGGGTTGAGCAGTTCTTC
CASSQEGLAGVEQFF
>many|TRBV9|TRBJ2-5|TRBD2
TGTGCCAGCAGCCCCTCGGGACTAGTAGAGACCCAGTACTTC
CASSPSGLVETQYF
>many|TRBV10-3|TRBJ2-5|TRBD2
TGTGCCATCAGTGACTCACTAGCGGGCATTAAAGAGACCCAGTACTTC
CAISDSLAGIKETQYF
>.|TRBV4-1|TRBJ2-1|TRBD1
TGCGCCAGCAGCCAGACCTTACAGGGGAATGAGCAGTTCTTC
CASSQTLQGNEQFF
>many|TRBV6-2/TRBV6-3|TRBJ2-7|TRBD1
TGTGCCACGGCGACAGGGGGGATCTACGAGCAGTACTTC
CATATGGIYEQYF
>.|TRBV11-2|TRBJ2-5|TRBD2
TGTGCCAGCAGCTTAGGAGTAGCGGGGGGGCCGTGGCAAGAGACCCAGTACTTC
CASSLGVAGGPWQETQYF
>many|TRBV27|TRBJ2-7|TRBD2
TGTGCCAGCAGTTTAGGGAGCGGGAAAAGCTCATACTTC
CASSLGSGKSSYF
>.|TRBV7-8|TRBJ1-3|.
TGTGCCAGCAGCTTAGTCCCCAGGGGAGCTGGAAACACCATATATTTT
CASSLVPRGAGNTIYF
>few|TRBV25-1|TRBJ2-1|.
TGTGCCAGCAGCGCCGGGAATCGGGGCGGACACAATGAGCAGTTCTTC
CASSAGNRGGHNEQFF
>many|TRBV11-2|TRBJ2-1|.
TGTGCCAGCAGCTTAACAGTCTCCTACAATGAGCAGTTCTTC
CASSLTVSYNEQFF
>many|TRBV7-2|TRBJ2-1|.
TGTGCCAGCAGCTTAGGTAGGTTGGCTGAGCAGTTCTTC
CASSLGRLAEQFF
>.|TRBV7-9|TRBJ2-7|.
TGTGCCAGCAGCTTAGGAACGACCGGGGCGGGCGACGAGCAGTACTTC
CASSLGTTGAGDEQYF
>few|TRBV7-9|TRBJ2-1|.
TGTGCCAGCAGCTTATACAGGGATGAGCAGTTCTTC
CASSLYRDEQFF
>many|TRBV7-6|TRBJ2-3|.
TGTGCCAGCAGCCCCGGGTTTGGGGATACGCAGTATTTT
CASSPGFGDTQYF
>many|TRBV2|TRBJ2-3|TRBD2
TGTGCCAGCAGTGAATCCCCCAGCGGGGGGGCGTATACGCAGTATTTT
CASSESPSGGAYTQYF
>few|TRBV4-1|TRBJ1-5|.
TGCGCCAGCAGCCTCGCCCCGGGGGAGGGTCAGCCCCAGCATTTT
CASSLAPGEGQPQHF
>many|TRBV4-3|TRBJ2-3|.
TGCGCCAGCAGCCAAGATCTGGGCCCTTCCGCAGATACGCAGTATTTT
CASSQDLGPSADTQYF
>few|TRBV11-2|TRBJ2-7|.
TGTGCCAGCAGCTTAGACCCTTCCTACGAGCAGTACTTC
CASSLDPSYEQYF
>.|TRBV6-5|TRBJ1-1|.
TGTGCCAGCAGTACTCCGGGGTGGGCTGAAGCTTTCTTT
CASSTPGWAEAFF
>few|TRBV6-2/TRBV6-3|TRBJ2-2|TRBD1
TGTGCCAGCACCGGAACCGGGACAGGGGCCGGGGAGCTGTTTTTT
CASTGTGTGAGELFF
>.|TRBV4-1|TRBJ1-5|.
TGCGCCAGCAGCCAGACCTATAGCAATCAGCCCCAGCATTTT
CASSQTYSNQPQHF
>few|TRBV29-1|TRBJ1-4|.
TGCAGCGTTGTCCAGACCGCGAATGAAAAACTGTTTTTT
CSVVQTANEKLFF
>few|TRBV24-1|TRBJ2-1|.
TGTGCCACCAGTAATACAGGGAGCTCCTACAATGAGCAGTTCTTC
CATSNTGSSYNEQFF
>many|TRBV29-1|TRBJ2-2|.
TGCAGCGTTGGTGCCCCTGGGGCAGGCACCGGGGAGCTGTTTTTT
CSVGAPGAGTGELFF
>few|TRBV12-3/TRBV12-4|TRBJ1-6|.
TGTGCCAGCAGTTTTAACCCCCCTAATTCACCCCTCCACTTT
CASSFNPPNSPLHF
>.|TRBV27|TRBJ1-3|.
TGTGCCAGCAGTTTAGGGCCAGGCAACACCATATATTTT
CASSLGPGNTIYF